A selection of T cell receptor beta chains follows, all from one sample in a study of OX40 agonist ivuxolimab in advanced cancers. This table comes from immunoSEQ multiplex PCR, and its TCRdb copy is limited to in-frame clones, with some not included. Altogether tens of thousands of clones are present, around 87% being singletons, with the ten largest covering roughly 16%. The source was CD4+ or CD8+ T cells sorted from blood, collected in a trial of the OX40 agonist ivuxolimab. These receptors all stem from an adult with an advanced solid tumor such as melanoma, head and neck, liver or kidney cancer. CDR3s include the opening cysteine and the closing phenylalanine or tryptophan. A D gene is named only where the DNA matches it firmly. Where a row states a size, it is once, few, many or the class of an expanded clone; other rows omit it.

>.|TRBJ2-2|TRBV9|.
TGTGCCAGCAGCGGCGTGCGGATGGACACCGGGGAGCTGTTTTTT
CASSGVRMDTGELFF
>.|TRBJ2-2|TRBV7-8|.
TGTGCCAGCAGCCCCGAGAGGGGATCCTACACCGGGGAGCTGTTTTTT
CASSPERGSYTGELFF
>.|TRBJ1-1|TRBV5-1|.
TGCGCCAGCAGCCATTCCGGACAGAGGAACACTGAAGCTTTCTTT
CASSHSGQRNTEAFF
>.|TRBJ2-2|TRBV5-1|TRBD2
TGCGCCAGCAGCTTAGAAGCGGGAGCGACCGGGGAGCTGTTTTTT
CASSLEAGATGELFF
>few|TRBJ2-5|TRBV19|.
TGTGCCAGCAGGGGTGGAGAGACCCAGTACTTC
CASRGGETQYF
>.|TRBJ1-1|TRBV6-5|TRBD1
TGTGCCAGCAGTAATCACCAGGGGGGTGCTTTCTTT
CASSNHQGGAFF
>.|TRBJ2-5|TRBV6-5|.
TGTGCCAGCAGTTACTGGGAGACACAAGAGACCCAGTACTTC
CASSYWETQETQYF
>.|TRBJ2-6|TRBV7-9|.
TGTGCCAGCCGGACTGGGGCCAACGTCCTGACTTTC
CASRTGANVLTF
>.|TRBJ2-7|TRBV11-2|.
TGTGCCAGCAGCTTAGGGCGGGCAGCCGAGCAGTACTTC
CASSLGRAAEQYF
>.|TRBJ2-5|TRBV19|TRBD2
TGTGCCAGCGGGGGAGGGAGGTACCAAGAGACCCAGTACTTC
CASGGGRYQETQYF
>.|TRBJ2-2|TRBV5-4|TRBD2
TGTGCCAGCGGACTTAGCGGGGTGAACACCGGGGAGCTGTTTTTT
CASGLSGVNTGELFF
>.|TRBJ2-4|TRBV29-1|.
TGCAGCGTTGAACAGGGTTCCAAAAACATTCAGTACTTC
CSVEQGSKNIQYF
>.|TRBJ2-3|TRBV29-1|.
TGCAGCGTTGGGGACAATATTAGCACAGATACGCAGTATTTT
CSVGDNISTDTQYF
>.|TRBJ2-3|TRBV27|.
TGTGCCAGCAGAGGGGTGCGGGATACGCAGTATTTT
CASRGVRDTQYF
>once|TRBJ2-5|TRBV21-1|.
TGTGCCAGCAGCAAATCGGGGCGGGAAACTAGCGGGAGGTGGAGGAGAGAGACCCAGTACTTC
CASSKSGRETSGRWRRETQYF
>.|TRBJ1-3|TRBV18|.
TGTGCCAGCGCCCGGGGGGGCGATCCTGGAAACACCATATATTTT
CASARGGDPGNTIYF
>.|TRBJ2-7|TRBV19|.
TGTGCCAGTAGTATTACTCCAGGGTACGAGCAGTACTTC
CASSITPGYEQYF